The rows below give T cell receptor beta chains drawn from one sample of a study of cytomegalovirus exposure and HLA in healthy donors. Here immunoSEQ multiplex PCR was the method, and the copy in TCRdb shows in-frame clones only, minus some. Found here are fewer than 110,000 clones; the top ten clones hold about 3.2%. Sequenced sample: PBMCs. The receptors were gathered from a man in his forties or fifties in good health and CMV-seronegative. CDR3s include the opening cysteine and the closing phenylalanine or tryptophan. The D gene is left open where the match is weak.

d_gene	j_gene	v_gene	CDR3nt	CDR3aa
.	TRBJ2-7	TRBV18	TGTGCCAGCTCACCACTCCAGACAGGCTCCTACGAGCAGTACTTC	CASSPLQTGSYEQYF
.	TRBJ2-1	TRBV6-5	TGTGCCAGCCGGGAGCGTAAGATAGGTGAGCAGTTCTTC	CASRERKIGEQFF
TRBD1	TRBJ2-3	TRBV27	TGTGCCAGCAGTAGGACAGGATTCGGTACAGATACGCAGTATTTT	CASSRTGFGTDTQYF
TRBD1	TRBJ2-7	TRBV6-1	TGTGCCAGCAGTGAATGGGGACAGGGCCCGTACGAGCAGTACTTC	CASSEWGQGPYEQYF
TRBD2	TRBJ2-5	TRBV5-6	TGTGCCAGCAGTCCACGACCCGGCCGCGGGGGAGAGACCCAGTACTTC	CASSPRPGRGGETQYF
.	TRBJ2-5	TRBV27	TGTGCCAGCAGTCAATGGACTGAGGAGACCCAGTACTTC	CASSQWTEETQYF
TRBD1	TRBJ1-2	TRBV19	TGTGCCAGTAGTATAGGACCCCGGACAGGGATGAATGGCTACACCTTC	CASSIGPRTGMNGYTF
.	TRBJ2-3	TRBV7-2	TGTGCCAGCAGCTTAGCAGGCGGGGATCACACAGATACGCAGTATTTT	CASSLAGGDHTDTQYF
TRBD2	TRBJ2-4	TRBV4-1	TGCGCCAGCAGCCAACCGACTAGCCTTACTAGAAACATTCAGTACTTC	CASSQPTSLTRNIQYF
.	TRBJ2-4	TRBV2	TGTGCCAGCATCTTGGGACCCAGCGGGGCCAAAAACATTCAGTACTTC	CASILGPSGAKNIQYF
.	TRBJ1-4	TRBV11-2	TGTGCCAGCAGCCCAAGGGGGGGAGGAGGGGAAAAACTGTTTTTT	CASSPRGGGGEKLFF
TRBD2	TRBJ2-2	TRBV30	TGTGCCTGGAGTGTAAAGGGCGGGGGGGCACGAACCGGGGAGCTGTTTTTT	CAWSVKGGGARTGELFF
.	TRBJ2-1	TRBV27	TGTGCCAGCAGTCTCGACGGAGTGAGGGGGAGAAGCAATGAGCAGTTCTTC	CASSLDGVRGRSNEQFF
TRBD2	TRBJ2-5	TRBV18	TGTGCCAGCTCACCACCTTCTAGCGGGGCCCAAGAGACCCAGTACTTC	CASSPPSSGAQETQYF
TRBD2	TRBJ2-3	TRBV29-1	TGCAGCTTACTAGCGGGGGGGCGGAAAGATACGCAGTATTTT	CSLLAGGRKDTQYF
TRBD1	TRBJ1-5	TRBV7-2	TGTGCCAGCAGCTTAGGCGGACAGGTGCCCGCCCAGCATTTT	CASSLGGQVPAQHF
.	TRBJ2-2	TRBV9	TGTGCCAGCAGCCCCCGGACAGCCGGGGAGCTGTTTTTT	CASSPRTAGELFF
TRBD1	TRBJ2-5	TRBV18	TGTGCCAGCTCGTCCCGACAGGGGGCATTAGAGACCCAGTACTTC	CASSSRQGALETQYF
.	TRBJ2-4	TRBV5-1	TGCGCCAGCGGAAGGGGGGGGGAAGGAAGCATTCAGTACTTC	CASGRGGEGSIQYF
TRBD2	TRBJ2-1	TRBV2	TGTGCCAGCAGTGAAGTTCTGACTAGCGCATACAATGAGCAGTTCTTC	CASSEVLTSAYNEQFF
.	TRBJ2-1	TRBV18	TGTGCCAGCTCACTGGAGCAGGGGGGCTGGGGTGAGCAGTTCTTC	CASSLEQGGWGEQFF
TRBD2	TRBJ2-3	TRBV19	TGTGCCAGTGCAGGACTAGCGGGAGGTATGGATACGCAGTATTTT	CASAGLAGGMDTQYF
TRBD2	TRBJ2-1	TRBV9	TGTGCCAGCAGCGTAGGACTAGCGGGGGGATTGAATGAGCAGTTCTTC	CASSVGLAGGLNEQFF
TRBD2	TRBJ2-3	TRBV7-2	TGTGCCAGCAGCTTAACTAGCGGGGTTGGTGATACGCAGTATTTT	CASSLTSGVGDTQYF
.	TRBJ2-4	TRBV7-6	TGTGCCAGCAGCTTGGGGCAGGGTGGGCGTCAGTACTTC	CASSLGQGGRQYF
TRBD1	TRBJ2-6	TRBV4-1	TGCGCCAGCAGCCAAGCCAGTCAGACAGGGGTTGGGGCCAACGTCCTGACTTTC	CASSQASQTGVGANVLTF
TRBD1	TRBJ1-3	TRBV2	TGTGCCAGCAGAAGCTGGGACAGGGGATTAAACACCATATATTTT	CASRSWDRGLNTIYF
TRBD2	TRBJ2-3	TRBV9	TGTGCCAGCAGCGTAGACCCTAGCGGGAGGGCCTCGGATACGCAGTATTTT	CASSVDPSGRASDTQYF
TRBD2	TRBJ2-7	TRBV5-4	TGTGCCAGCAGCCCGGGAGGCCTAGCTCCATCCTACGAGCAGTACTTC	CASSPGGLAPSYEQYF
TRBD1	TRBJ1-4	TRBV5-4	TGTGCCAGCAGCTGGACGACAGGGGATCGGGAACTGTTTTTT	CASSWTTGDRELFF
TRBD1	TRBJ1-2	TRBV5-1	TGCGCCAGCAGATTTACAGGGGATCTTAACTATGGCTACACCTTC	CASRFTGDLNYGYTF
.	TRBJ1-2	TRBV4-2	TGTGCCAGCAGCCAACAAGGGGATAACTATGGCTACACCTTC	CASSQQGDNYGYTF
.	TRBJ2-5	TRBV27	TGTGCCAGCAGTTTAATCGACAGCCAAGAGACCCAGTACTTC	CASSLIDSQETQYF
TRBD1	TRBJ2-7	TRBV7-2	TGTGCCAGCAGCTCATTAGGGACAGGGAACGAGCAGTACTTC	CASSSLGTGNEQYF
.	TRBJ2-5	TRBV5-1	TGCGCCAGCTTCCAGACAAGCCAAGAGACCCAGTACTTC	CASFQTSQETQYF
TRBD1	TRBJ2-7	TRBV5-6	TGTGCCAGCAGCTTGCGTACCGGGACAGGGGGCTCCTACGAGCAGTACTTC	CASSLRTGTGGSYEQYF
TRBD2	TRBJ2-7	TRBV11-2	TGTGCCAGCAGCTTAGCCCGGGGGGACTACGAGCAGTACTTC	CASSLARGDYEQYF
TRBD1	TRBJ1-5	TRBV5-4	TGTGCCAGCAGCCAGGACAGGGATCAGCCCCAGCATTTT	CASSQDRDQPQHF
.	TRBJ2-5	TRBV6-5	TGTGCCAGCAGTCAAGCGGGCCTTCAAGAGACCCAGTACTTC	CASSQAGLQETQYF
TRBD2	TRBJ2-3	TRBV5-4	TGTGCCAGCAGCTCCCCTAGCGGGAAGGGCACAGATACGCAGTATTTT	CASSSPSGKGTDTQYF
TRBD1	TRBJ2-1	TRBV29-1	TGCAGCGTTCGCGACAGGGCGGCAAATGAGCAGTTCTTC	CSVRDRAANEQFF
.	TRBJ2-1	TRBV2	TGTGCCAGCAGTGCCCCCTTAAACAATGAGCAGTTCTTC	CASSAPLNNEQFF
TRBD1	TRBJ1-2	TRBV10-2	TGCGCCAGCAGTGAGTCGGGACAGGGGGATGGCTACACCTTC	CASSESGQGDGYTF
.	TRBJ2-7	TRBV20-1	TGCAGTGCTCATCACAGGTACGAGCAGTACTTC	CSAHHRYEQYF